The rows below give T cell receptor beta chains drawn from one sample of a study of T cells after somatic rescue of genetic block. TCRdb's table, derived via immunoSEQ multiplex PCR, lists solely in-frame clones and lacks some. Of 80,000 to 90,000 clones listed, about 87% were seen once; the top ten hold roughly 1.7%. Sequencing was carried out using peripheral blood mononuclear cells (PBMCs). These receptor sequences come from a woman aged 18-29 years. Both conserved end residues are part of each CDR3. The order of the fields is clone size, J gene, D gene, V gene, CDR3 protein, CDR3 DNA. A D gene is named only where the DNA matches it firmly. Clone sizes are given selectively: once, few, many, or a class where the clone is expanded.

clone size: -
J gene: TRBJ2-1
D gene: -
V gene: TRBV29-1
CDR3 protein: CSVLGGSSYNEQFF
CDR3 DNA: TGCAGCGTCCTGGGAGGAAGCTCCTACAATGAGCAGTTCTTC

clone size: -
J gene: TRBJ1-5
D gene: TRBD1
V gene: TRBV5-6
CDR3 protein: CASSYRGFDQPQHF
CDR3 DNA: TGTGCCAGCAGCTACAGGGGTTTTGATCAGCCCCAGCATTTT

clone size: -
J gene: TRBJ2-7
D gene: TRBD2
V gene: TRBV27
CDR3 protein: CASSKLAAPTYEQYF
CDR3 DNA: TGTGCCAGCAGTAAACTAGCGGCACCTACCTACGAGCAGTACTTC

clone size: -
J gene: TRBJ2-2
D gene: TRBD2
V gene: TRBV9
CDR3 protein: CASSVAGDYPNTGELFF
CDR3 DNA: TGTGCCAGCAGCGTAGCGGGGGACTACCCGAACACCGGGGAGCTGTTTTTT

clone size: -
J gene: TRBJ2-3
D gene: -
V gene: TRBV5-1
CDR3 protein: CASSLGPSTDTQYF
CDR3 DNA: TGCGCCAGCAGCTTGGGCCCGAGCACAGATACGCAGTATTTT

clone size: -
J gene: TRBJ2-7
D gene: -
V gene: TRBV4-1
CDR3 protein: CASSQVWQGRTYEQYF
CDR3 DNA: TGCGCCAGCAGCCAAGTCTGGCAGGGTAGGACCTACGAGCAGTACTTC

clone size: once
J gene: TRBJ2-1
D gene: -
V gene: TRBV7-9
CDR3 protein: CASTAALVGEQFF
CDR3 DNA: TGTGCCAGCACGGCAGCTCTCGTAGGTGAGCAGTTCTTC

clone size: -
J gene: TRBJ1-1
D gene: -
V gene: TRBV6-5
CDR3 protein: CASSLGVDTEAFF
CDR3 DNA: TGTGCCAGCAGCCTGGGGGTCGACACTGAAGCTTTCTTT

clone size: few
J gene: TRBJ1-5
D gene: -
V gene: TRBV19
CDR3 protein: CASSMGSLGAQHF
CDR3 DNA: TGTGCCAGTAGTATGGGCAGCTTGGGGGCCCAGCATTTT

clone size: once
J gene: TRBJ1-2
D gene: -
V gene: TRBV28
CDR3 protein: CASSSRLYGYTF
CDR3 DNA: TGTGCCAGCAGTTCCAGACTCTATGGCTACACCTTC

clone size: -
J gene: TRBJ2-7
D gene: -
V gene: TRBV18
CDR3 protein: CASSPPRDTTYEQYF
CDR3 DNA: TGTGCCAGCTCACCACCTCGGGACACAACCTACGAGCAGTACTTC

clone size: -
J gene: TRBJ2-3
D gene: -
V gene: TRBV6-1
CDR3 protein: CASGRETDTQYF
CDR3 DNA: TGTGCCAGCGGCCGGGAGACAGATACGCAGTATTTT

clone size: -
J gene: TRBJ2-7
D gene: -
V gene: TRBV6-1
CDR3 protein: CASSEAPGAVYEQYF
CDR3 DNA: TGTGCCAGCAGTGAGGCCCCGGGAGCGGTATACGAGCAGTACTTC